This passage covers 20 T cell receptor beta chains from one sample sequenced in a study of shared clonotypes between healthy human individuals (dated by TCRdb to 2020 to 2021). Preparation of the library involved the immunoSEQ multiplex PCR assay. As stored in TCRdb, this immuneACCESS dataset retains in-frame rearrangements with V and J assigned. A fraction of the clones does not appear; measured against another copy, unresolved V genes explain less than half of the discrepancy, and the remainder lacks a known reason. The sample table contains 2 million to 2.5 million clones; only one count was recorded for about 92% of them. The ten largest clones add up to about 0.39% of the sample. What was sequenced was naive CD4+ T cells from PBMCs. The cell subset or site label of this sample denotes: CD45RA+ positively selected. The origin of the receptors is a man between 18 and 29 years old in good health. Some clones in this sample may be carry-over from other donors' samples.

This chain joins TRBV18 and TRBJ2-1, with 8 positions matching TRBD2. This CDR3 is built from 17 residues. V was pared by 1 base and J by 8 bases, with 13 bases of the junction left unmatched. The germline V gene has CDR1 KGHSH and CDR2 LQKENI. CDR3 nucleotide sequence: TGTGCCAGCTCACCACAAAGTTCGAGCGGGAGATTTTATGAGCAGTTCTTC. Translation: CASSPQSSSGRFYEQFF. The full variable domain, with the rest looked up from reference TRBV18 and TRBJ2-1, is NAGVMQNPRHLVRRRGQEARLRCSPMKGHSHVYWYRQLPEEGLKFMVYLQKENIIDESGMPKERFSAEFPKEGPSILRIQQVVRGDSAAYFCASSPQSSSGRFYEQFFGPGTRLTVL.

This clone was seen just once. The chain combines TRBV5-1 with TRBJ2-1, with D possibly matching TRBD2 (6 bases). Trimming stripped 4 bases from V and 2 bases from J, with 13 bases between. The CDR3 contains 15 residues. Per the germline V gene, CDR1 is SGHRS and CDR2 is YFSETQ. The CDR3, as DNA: TGCGCCAGCAGCACAACCAGGACTACCTACAATGAGCAGTTCTTC. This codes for CASSTTRTTYNEQFF.

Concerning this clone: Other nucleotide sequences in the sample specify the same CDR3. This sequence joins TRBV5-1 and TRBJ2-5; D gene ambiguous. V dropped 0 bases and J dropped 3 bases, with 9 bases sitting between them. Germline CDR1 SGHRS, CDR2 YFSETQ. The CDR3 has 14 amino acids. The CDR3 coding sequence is TGCGCCAGCAGCTTGGCACCTGGGGAAGAGACCCAGTACTTC. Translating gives CASSLAPGEETQYF.

CDR3 in amino acids: CASSQVLGDSPLHF. The DNA for the CDR3 is TGCGCCAGCAGCCAAGTCTTGGGAGATTCACCCCTCCACTTT. The genes are TRBV4-1 and TRBJ1-6; D uncertain. V lost 1 base and J lost 8, with 9 bases in between. The V gene's germline CDR1 is MGHRA and CDR2 YSYEKL. The CDR3 consists of 14 residues.

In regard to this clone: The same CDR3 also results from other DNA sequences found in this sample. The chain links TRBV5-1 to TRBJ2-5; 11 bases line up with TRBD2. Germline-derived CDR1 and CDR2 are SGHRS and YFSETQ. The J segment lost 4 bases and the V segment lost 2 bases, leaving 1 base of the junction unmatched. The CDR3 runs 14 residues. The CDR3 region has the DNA TGCGCCAGCAGCTTCGGGACTAGCGGAGAGACCCAGTACTTC. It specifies CASSFGTSGETQYF. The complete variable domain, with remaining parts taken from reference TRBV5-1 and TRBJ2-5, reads KAGVTQTPRYLIKTRGQQVTLSCSPISGHRSVSWYQQTPGQGLQFLFEYFSETQRNKGNFPGRFSGRQFSNSRSEMNVSTLELGDSALYLCASSFGTSGETQYFGPGTRLLVL.

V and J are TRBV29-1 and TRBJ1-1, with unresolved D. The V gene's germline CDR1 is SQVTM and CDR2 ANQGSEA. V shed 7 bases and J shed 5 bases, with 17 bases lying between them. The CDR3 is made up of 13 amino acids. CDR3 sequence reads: CSAGPYGRTEAFF. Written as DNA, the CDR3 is TGCAGCGCCGGGCCTTACGGACGAACTGAAGCTTTCTTT.

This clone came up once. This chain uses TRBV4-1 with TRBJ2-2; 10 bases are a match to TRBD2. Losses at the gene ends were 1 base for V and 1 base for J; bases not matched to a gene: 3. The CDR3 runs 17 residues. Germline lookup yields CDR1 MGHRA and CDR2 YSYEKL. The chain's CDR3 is CASSQAVAGGNTGELFF. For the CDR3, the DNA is TGCGCCAGCAGCCAAGCTGTAGCGGGAGGGAACACCGGGGAGCTGTTTTTT.

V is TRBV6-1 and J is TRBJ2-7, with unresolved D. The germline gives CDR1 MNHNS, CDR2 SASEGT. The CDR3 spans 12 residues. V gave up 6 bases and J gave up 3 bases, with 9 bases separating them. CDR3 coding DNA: TGTGCCAGCAGGGCCCTAAACTACGAGCAGTACTTC. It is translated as CASRALNYEQYF.

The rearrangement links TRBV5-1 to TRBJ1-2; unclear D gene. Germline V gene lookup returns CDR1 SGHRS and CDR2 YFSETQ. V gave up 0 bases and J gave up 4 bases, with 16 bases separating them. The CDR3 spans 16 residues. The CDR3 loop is CASSLVGGSMSYGYTF. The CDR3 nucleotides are TGCGCCAGCAGCTTGGTAGGCGGCAGTATGAGCTATGGCTACACCTTC.

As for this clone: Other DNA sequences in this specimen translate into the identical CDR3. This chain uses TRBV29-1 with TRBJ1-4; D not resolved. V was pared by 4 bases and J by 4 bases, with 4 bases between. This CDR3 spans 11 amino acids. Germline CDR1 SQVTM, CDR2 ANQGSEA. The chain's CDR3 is CSVGGNEKLFF. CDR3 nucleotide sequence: TGCAGCGTTGGCGGTAATGAAAAACTGTTTTTT.

DNA of the CDR3: TGCGCCAGCAGCCAAGCCGGCGAGAGAGATACGCAGTATTTT. Encoded protein: CASSQAGERDTQYF. This rearrangement joins TRBV4-3 to TRBJ2-3, with D hard to call. V was pared by 1 base and J by 5 bases, with 10 bases between. The CDR3 length is 14 residues. Germline-derived CDR1 and CDR2 are LGHNA and YSLEER.

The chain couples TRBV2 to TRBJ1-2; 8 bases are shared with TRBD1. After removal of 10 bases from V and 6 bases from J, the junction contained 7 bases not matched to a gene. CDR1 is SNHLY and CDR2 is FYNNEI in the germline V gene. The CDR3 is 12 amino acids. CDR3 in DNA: TGTGCCACCGGACAGGGATTCGATGGCTACACCTTC. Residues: CATGQGFDGYTF.

CDR3 protein: CASSLALQGIETYEQYF. CDR3 DNA sequence: TGCGCCAGCAGCTTGGCCCTCCAGGGAATAGAAACCTACGAGCAGTACTTC. This chain connects TRBV5-1 to TRBJ2-7; D possibly corresponds to TRBD1 (5 bases). The germline V gene encodes CDR1 SGHRS and CDR2 YFSETQ. Trimming left V 0 bases short and J 2 bases short, with 18 bases between. The CDR3 extends over 17 amino acids.

This CDR3 is CASSLQTGEQFF. The CDR3 DNA reads as TGTGCCAGCAGTCTCCAGACGGGGGAGCAGTTCTTC. This chain connects TRBV28 to TRBJ2-1; perhaps TRBD2 as D (5 bases). From germline, CDR1 is MDHEN and CDR2 SYDVKM. V was cut by 5 bases and J by 10 bases, with 12 bases left in between. The CDR3 sequence is 12 residues long.

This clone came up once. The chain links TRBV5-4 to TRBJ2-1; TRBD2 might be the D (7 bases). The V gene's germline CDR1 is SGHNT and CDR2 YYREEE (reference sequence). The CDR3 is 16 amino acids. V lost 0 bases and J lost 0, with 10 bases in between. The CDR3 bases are TGTGCCAGCAGCTTGGTCGGGGGGCACTCCTACAATGAGCAGTTCTTC. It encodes CASSLVGGHSYNEQFF.

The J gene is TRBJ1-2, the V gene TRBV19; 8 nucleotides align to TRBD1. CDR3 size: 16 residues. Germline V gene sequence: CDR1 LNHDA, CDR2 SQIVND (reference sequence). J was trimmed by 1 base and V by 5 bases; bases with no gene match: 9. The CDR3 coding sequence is TGTGCCAGTAGTCCTCGTCTGACAGGGGTTAACTATGGCTACACCTTC. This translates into CASSPRLTGVNYGYTF. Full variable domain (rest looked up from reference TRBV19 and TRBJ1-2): DGGITQSPKYLFRKEGQNVTLSCEQNLNHDAMYWYRQDPGQGLRLIYYSQIVNDFQKGDIAEGYSVSREKKESFPLTVTSAQKNPTAFYLCASSPRLTGVNYGYTFGSGTRLTVV.

CDR3 DNA sequence: TGCGCCAGCAGCTTGTCATCTACCGGGGTAGAGCAGTACTTC. It translates to CASSLSSTGVEQYF. The chain joins TRBV5-1 to TRBJ2-7; tentatively, D is TRBD2 (5 bases). The CDR3 has 14 residues. Germline V gene sequence: CDR1 SGHRS, CDR2 YFSETQ. The ends were cut back, 1 base at V and 7 bases at J, with 15 bases in the middle.

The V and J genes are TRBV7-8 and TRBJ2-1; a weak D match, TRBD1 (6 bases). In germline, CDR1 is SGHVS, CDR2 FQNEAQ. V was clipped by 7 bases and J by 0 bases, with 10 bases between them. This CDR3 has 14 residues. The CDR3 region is CASTQGSSYNEQFF. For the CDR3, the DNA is TGTGCCAGCACTCAGGGGAGCTCCTACAATGAGCAGTTCTTC.

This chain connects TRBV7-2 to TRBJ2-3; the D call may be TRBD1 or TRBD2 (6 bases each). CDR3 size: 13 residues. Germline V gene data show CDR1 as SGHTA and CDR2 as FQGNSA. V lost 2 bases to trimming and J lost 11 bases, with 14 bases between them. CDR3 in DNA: TGTGCCAGCAGCTTAATCGATGCGGGACAGCAGTATTTT. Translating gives CASSLIDAGQQYF.

The chain's CDR3 is CASSGTDSYTEAFF. CDR3 bases: TGTGCCAGCAGCGGAACCGACAGCTACACTGAAGCTTTCTTT. The chain employs TRBV7-8 and TRBJ1-1, with D tentatively TRBD1 (5 bases). The CDR3 runs 14 residues. Trimming left V 5 bases short and J 3 bases short, with 13 bases between. Germline V gene sequence: CDR1 SGHVS, CDR2 FQNEAQ.